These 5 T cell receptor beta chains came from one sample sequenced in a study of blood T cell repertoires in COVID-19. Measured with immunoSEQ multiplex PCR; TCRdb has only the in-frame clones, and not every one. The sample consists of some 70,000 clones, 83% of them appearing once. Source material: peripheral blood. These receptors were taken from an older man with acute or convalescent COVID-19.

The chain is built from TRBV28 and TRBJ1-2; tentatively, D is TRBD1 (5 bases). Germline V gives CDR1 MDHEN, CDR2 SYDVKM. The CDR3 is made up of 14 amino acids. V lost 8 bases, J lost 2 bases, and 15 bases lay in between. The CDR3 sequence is CASFSGGINYGYTF. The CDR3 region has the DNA TGTGCCAGCTTTTCCGGGGGTATAAACTATGGCTACACCTTC.

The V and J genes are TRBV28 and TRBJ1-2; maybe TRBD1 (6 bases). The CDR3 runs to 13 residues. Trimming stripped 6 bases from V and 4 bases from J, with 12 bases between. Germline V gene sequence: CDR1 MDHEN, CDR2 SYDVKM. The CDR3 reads CASSTQGTYGYTF. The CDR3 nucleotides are TGTGCCAGCAGCACACAGGGAACCTATGGCTACACCTTC.

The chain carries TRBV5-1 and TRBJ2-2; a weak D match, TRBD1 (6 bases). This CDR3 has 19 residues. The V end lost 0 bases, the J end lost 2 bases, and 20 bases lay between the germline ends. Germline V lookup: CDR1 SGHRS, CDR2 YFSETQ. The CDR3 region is CASSLDLLQGSYNTGELFF. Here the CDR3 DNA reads TGCGCCAGCAGCTTGGACCTCCTACAGGGTAGCTATAACACCGGGGAGCTGTTTTTT.

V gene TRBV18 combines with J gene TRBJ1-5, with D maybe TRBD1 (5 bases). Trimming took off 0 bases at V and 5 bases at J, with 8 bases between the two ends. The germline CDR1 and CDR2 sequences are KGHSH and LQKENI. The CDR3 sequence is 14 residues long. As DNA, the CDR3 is TGTGCCAGCTCACCACCGGGGGGAGATCAGCCCCAGCATTTT. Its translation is CASSPPGGDQPQHF.

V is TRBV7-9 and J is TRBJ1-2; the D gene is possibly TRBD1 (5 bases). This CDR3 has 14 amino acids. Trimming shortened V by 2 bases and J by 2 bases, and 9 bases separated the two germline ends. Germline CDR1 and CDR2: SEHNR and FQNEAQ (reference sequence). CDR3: CASSLMGGNYGYTF. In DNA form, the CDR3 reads TGTGCCAGCAGCTTAATGGGGGGAAACTATGGCTACACCTTC.